The next 30 T cell receptor beta chains were all read from a single sample in a study of regulatory T cells in long-lasting Graves disease. Time point reported: newly diagnosed GD, antithyroid drugs for less than 3 months. RNA from PBMCs was the source of the TCR library. Building the TCR beta libraries relied on iRepertoire HTBI primers, and CDR3 regions underwent Arm-PCR. TCRdb used MiXCR to reprocess the multiplex PCR reads, holding one entry per CDR3 protein. This sample yields roughly 610,000 distinct CDR3 sequences, of which about 16% are seen a single time; approximately 12% belongs to the top ten. These data also formed part of another study, on T cells in Graves' hyperthyroidism and ophthalmopathy.

This specimen consisted of peripheral blood mononuclear cells (PBMCs), obtained at new diagnosis, from a patient treated with antithyroid drugs. The origin of the receptors is a man aged 18 to 35 with Graves disease.

There are many counts of this clonotype. The V gene is TRBV7-3, the J gene TRBJ2-7; 7 nucleotides agree with TRBD2. The trim removed 2 bases at V and 3 bases at J, leaving 4 bases unmatched. This CDR3 contains 14 residues. The germline gives CDR1 SGHTA, CDR2 FQGTGA. The CDR3 DNA reads as TGTGCCAGCAGCTTAGGGAGCGGGAACTACGAGCAGTACTTC. Its translation is CASSLGSGNYEQYF.

This rearrangement joins TRBV28 to TRBJ2-5; D may be TRBD1 (5 bases). V was pared by 6 bases and J by 0 bases, with 11 bases between. The CDR3 covers 14 residues. CDR1 is MDHEN, CDR2 SYDVKM, per germline. The CDR3 DNA sequence: TGTGCCAGCAGACTCAGACAGTACCAAGAGACCCAGTACTTC. The encoded protein is CASRLRQYQETQYF.

The J gene is TRBJ2-1, the V gene TRBV20-1; 9 positions agree with TRBD2. The germline V gene has CDR1 DFQATT and CDR2 SNEGSKA (reference sequence). The V and J ends lost 6 bases and 10 bases, in that order; junction bases with no gene match: 13. The CDR3 has 14 residues. The CDR3 spells CSAPRGGRAVEQFF. In nucleotides, the CDR3 is TGCAGTGCACCGAGGGGCGGGAGGGCCGTGGAGCAGTTCTTC.

The gene calls are TRBV7-9 and TRBJ1-2; D unclear. Trimming took 0 bases from V and 4 from J, leaving 18 bases between them. The CDR3 sequence is 17 residues long. The germline V gene encodes CDR1 SEHNR and CDR2 FQNEAQ (reference sequence). CDR3 region: CASSLAEGTGPGYGYTF. The DNA of the CDR3 is TGTGCCAGCAGCTTAGCGGAGGGAACGGGCCCGGGCTATGGCTACACCTTC.

This rearrangement joins TRBV15 to TRBJ1-2; possible D gene TRBD1, 5 bases. Trimming removed 6 bases at V and 3 bases at J, with 8 bases between. Looked up from germline, CDR1 is LNHNV and CDR2 is YYDKDF (reference sequence). The CDR3 runs to 12 residues. This CDR3 reads CATRQEDYGYTF. The CDR3 DNA reads as TGTGCCACCAGACAGGAAGACTATGGCTACACCTTC.

This chain connects TRBV27 to TRBJ2-3; D is possibly TRBD1 (8 bases). The germline gives CDR1 MNHEY, CDR2 SMNVEV (reference sequence). CDR3 length equals 12 residues. V was shortened by 8 bases and J by 5 bases, with 11 bases between the two germline ends. The CDR3 DNA follows: TGTGCCAGCCACAGGGGGGGAGATACGCAGTATTTT. This translates into CASHRGGDTQYF.

This clonotype was picked up one time. The chain uses TRBV18 and TRBJ2-3, with 7 bases identical to TRBD2. This CDR3 is 15 amino acids long. Trimming at V came to 6 bases and at J to 7 bases, leaving 13 bases not matched to a gene. From germline, CDR1 is KGHSH and CDR2 LQKENI. CDR3 region: CASSPEGQRDNTQYF. The CDR3 DNA follows: TGTGCCAGCTCGCCCGAAGGCCAGCGGGATAATACGCAGTATTTT.

This clonotype was observed many times. The chain has TRBV7-9 and TRBJ2-1, with TRBD1 matching 7 bases. The CDR3 extends over 16 amino acids. Trimming at V came to 7 bases and at J to 8 bases, leaving 17 bases not matched to a gene. Germline V lookup: CDR1 SEHNR, CDR2 FQNEAQ (reference sequence). The CDR3 sequence is CASTRLGEGAGDEQFF. The CDR3 DNA reads TGTGCCAGCACCCGATTGGGAGAGGGGGCTGGGGATGAGCAGTTCTTC.

The J gene is TRBJ1-5, the V gene TRBV28, with 8 positions matching TRBD1. Germline V gives CDR1 MDHEN, CDR2 SYDVKM. Unmatched junction bases numbered 8, after V lost 4 bases and J lost 3 bases. The CDR3 has 16 amino acids. This CDR3 is CASSWPGQGYNQPQHF. The CDR3 nucleotides read TGTGCCAGCAGTTGGCCCGGACAGGGTTACAATCAGCCCCAGCATTTT.

This rearrangement joins TRBV6-1 to TRBJ2-2; 7 nucleotides match TRBD2. The V and J ends lost 0 bases and 2 bases, in that order; junction bases with no gene match: 12. From germline, CDR1 is MNHNS and CDR2 SASEGT. This CDR3 has 19 residues. DNA for the CDR3: TGTGCCAGCAGTGAAGCGTCATATTTTGGGGAGGGAAACACCGGGGAGCTGTTTTTT. Protein product: CASSEASYFGEGNTGELFF.

The chain joins TRBV11-2 to TRBJ2-7, with D tentatively TRBD1 (5 bases). The germline V gene encodes CDR1 SGHAT and CDR2 FQNNGV. The CDR3 sequence is 14 residues long. Deletions cut 5 bases from V and 0 bases from J, with 11 bases between. The CDR3 bases are TGTGCCAGCAGCCAAAAGGGGATCTCCTACGAGCAGTACTTC. Amino acid sequence: CASSQKGISYEQYF.

The CDR3 sequence: CASSFPGQVNTEAFF. CDR3 DNA sequence: TGTGCCAGCAGTTTTCCGGGACAGGTGAACACTGAAGCTTTCTTT. This sequence joins TRBV28 and TRBJ1-1, with 8 bases lining up with TRBD1. The CDR3 consists of 15 residues. The V gene's germline CDR1 is MDHEN and CDR2 SYDVKM. V lost 3 bases to trimming and J lost 0 bases; unmatched junction nucleotides: 3.

The sample holds a few counts of this clonotype. The chain uses TRBV29-1 and TRBJ2-1, with TRBD2 identical over 11 bases. The CDR3 runs to 17 residues. The ends lost 8 bases at V and 1 base at J; junction bases unmatched: 13. Germline V gene sequence: CDR1 SQVTM, CDR2 ANQGSEA. The CDR3, as DNA: TGCAGCACCACGGGCGGGACTAGCGGATTTTCCTACAATGAGCAGTTCTTC. Translated: CSTTGGTSGFSYNEQFF.

This clonotype has a count of ten or more. A read error may produce the germline difference seen at one junction end. The chain is built from TRBV27 and TRBJ2-2; the D is unclear. CDR1 is MNHEY and CDR2 is SMNVEV in the germline V gene (reference sequence). The CDR3 has 13 residues. This CDR3 reads CASSLSFTGELFF. CDR3 nucleotides: TGTGCCAGCAGCTTATCCTTTACCGGGGAGCTGTTTTTT.

This clonotype was picked up a small number of times. This chain uses TRBV5-6 with TRBJ2-1; D uncertain. Germline-derived CDR1 and CDR2 are SGHDT and YYEEEE. This CDR3 spans 13 amino acids. Between the trimmed V and J ends, which lost 4 bases and 8 bases, there was a span of 13 bases. DNA for the CDR3: TGTGCCAGCAGCCTCCCTCCGGTGGATGAGCAGTTCTTC. Protein sequence: CASSLPPVDEQFF. Variable domain in full (rest from reference TRBV5-6 and TRBJ2-1): DAGVTQSPTHLIKTRGQQVTLRCSPKSGHDTVSWYQQALGQGPQFIFQYYEEEERQRGNFPDRFSGHQFPNYSSELNVNALLLGDSALYLCASSLPPVDEQFFGPGTRLTVL.

The chain has TRBV13 and TRBJ2-7; 14 nucleotides match TRBD2. Per the germline V gene, CDR1 is PRHDT and CDR2 is FYEKMQ (reference sequence). CDR3 length: 18 amino acids. Trimming took 5 bases from V and 2 from J; bases not matched to a gene: 11. In DNA form, the CDR3 reads TGTGCCAGCAGCCCCGGACTAGCGGGGGGATGGGATACCTACGAGCAGTACTTC. Translated: CASSPGLAGGWDTYEQYF.

A word on this clonotype: One base away lies a much larger clone, so this may be a sequencing read error. The chain joins TRBV7-8 to TRBJ1-1, with D unresolved. This CDR3 spans 17 amino acids. Trimming shortened V by 0 bases and J by 4 bases, and 18 bases separated the two germline ends. In germline, CDR1 is SGHVS, CDR2 FQNEAQ. CDR3 loop: CASSLATRVPMSTEAFF. CDR3 coding DNA: TGTGCCAGCAGCTTAGCTACGAGGGTACCCATGAGCACTGAAGCTTTCTTT. Combining the CDR3 with reference TRBV7-8 and TRBJ1-1 gives the whole variable domain GAGVSQSPRYKVAKRGQDVALRCDPISGHVSLFWYQQALGQGPEFLTYFQNEAQLDKSGLPSDRFFAERPEGSVSTLKIQRTQQEDSAVYLCASSLATRVPMSTEAFFGQGTRLTVV.

At least ten counts were recorded for this clonotype. The chain carries TRBV12-3 or TRBV12-4 and TRBJ2-2; tentatively, D is TRBD2 (6 bases). Trimming cost V 7 bases and J 7 bases, with 19 bases left between them. The CDR3 extends over 15 amino acids. The CDR3 reads CASTLFPEGFGELFF. The CDR3 region has the DNA TGTGCCAGCACCCTTTTCCCGGAGGGATTCGGGGAGCTGTTTTTT.

With respect to this clonotype: One base away lies a much larger clone, so this may be a sequencing read error. V usage is TRBV2 and J usage is TRBJ1-5, with 8 bases aligning to TRBD1. Germline CDR1 and CDR2: SNHLY and FYNNEI. This CDR3 comprises 14 residues. The CDR3: CASSYGQGLQPQQF. The CDR3 bases are TGTGCCAGCAGTTATGGACAGGGTTTGCAGCCCCAGCAATTT.

Many counts were recorded for this clonotype. The gene calls are TRBV3-1 and TRBJ2-7, with TRBD2 matching 11 bases. This CDR3 is built from 16 residues. CDR1 and CDR2 from the germline V gene are LGHDT and YNNKEL (reference sequence). With 0 bases clipped from V and 3 bases from J, the junction kept 4 bases outside the gene matches. The CDR3 region has the DNA TGTGCCAGCAGCCAAGATCTCCTAGCGGGAGGCTACGAGCAGTACTTC. This sequence encodes CASSQDLLAGGYEQYF.

This chain joins TRBV14 and TRBJ2-1; 11 bases are a match to TRBD1. The junction had 12 bases not matched to a gene; V was cut back by 0 bases and J by 8 bases. The CDR3 is 18 amino acids. CDR1 is SGHDN and CDR2 is FVKESK in the germline V gene. As DNA, the CDR3 is TGTGCCAGCAGCCAAGATCCTGGAGGGACAGGGGGTAGGTATGAGCAGTTCTTC. Translating gives CASSQDPGGTGGRYEQFF.

This clonotype was seen repeatedly, ten times or more. This rearrangement joins TRBV6-2 or TRBV6-3 to TRBJ2-2; tentatively, D is TRBD2 (6 bases). The germline gives CDR1 MNHEY, CDR2 SVGEGT. Between the trimmed V and J ends, which lost 2 bases and 5 bases, there was a span of 24 bases. The CDR3 has 19 amino acids. The CDR3 loop reads CASSYQPTFGRGWTGELFF. Here the CDR3 DNA reads TGTGCCAGCAGTTACCAACCGACCTTCGGGCGGGGATGGACCGGGGAGCTGTTTTTT.

This clonotype was seen only a few times. The chain employs TRBV19 and TRBJ2-6; D uncertain. The CDR3 totals 15 residues. Trimming stripped 7 bases from V and 1 base from J, with 11 bases between. The germline CDR1 and CDR2 sequences are LNHDA and SQIVND (reference sequence). The chain's CDR3 is CASKARASGANVLTF. CDR3 sequence (DNA): TGTGCCAGTAAGGCCCGGGCGTCTGGGGCCAACGTCCTGACTTTC.

The CDR3 sequence: CASSFRGPSGNTIYF. The CDR3 nucleotides read TGTGCCAGCAGCTTTAGGGGTCCTTCTGGAAACACCATATATTTT. The chain carries TRBV7-8 and TRBJ1-3; weak D call: TRBD1 (5 bases). The CDR3 covers 15 residues. Trimming shortened V by 3 bases and J by 1 base, and 10 bases separated the two germline ends. Germline CDR1 and CDR2: SGHVS and FQNEAQ.

In regard to this clonotype: Compared with germline, one end of the junction differs, possibly owing to a read error. V and J are TRBV28 and TRBJ2-7; possibly TRBD1 or TRBD2 for D (5 bases each). The germline V gene has CDR1 MDHEN and CDR2 SYDVKM. This CDR3 is built from 13 residues. As DNA, the CDR3 is TGCGCCAGCAGTTTAAGGGACGGCTACGAGCAGCACTTC. Protein: CASSLRDGYEQHF. Full variable domain (remainder filled in from reference TRBV28 and TRBJ2-7): DVKVTQSSRYLVKRTGEKVFLECVQDMDHENMFWYRQDPGLGLRLIYFSYDVKMKEKGDIPEGYSVSREKKERFSLILESASTNQTSMYLCASSLRDGYEQHFGPGTRLTVT.

This clonotype was seen at least ten times. V and J are TRBV5-1 and TRBJ2-7; tentatively, D is TRBD1 (5 bases). The CDR3 has 15 amino acids. CDR1 and CDR2 (germline): SGHRS, YFSETQ. Between the trimmed V and J ends, which lost 3 bases and 6 bases, there was a span of 19 bases. The CDR3 DNA reads TGCGCCAGCAGCTCCAGGGTGCCTCAACCGGGCGAGCAGTACTTC. Translated: CASSSRVPQPGEQYF. Variable domain in full (rest from reference TRBV5-1 and TRBJ2-7): KAGVTQTPRYLIKTRGQQVTLSCSPISGHRSVSWYQQTPGQGLQFLFEYFSETQRNKGNFPGRFSGRQFSNSRSEMNVSTLELGDSALYLCASSSRVPQPGEQYFGPGTRLTVT.

This clonotype has more than one count but fewer than ten. The junction departs from germline at one end; a sequencing error may be responsible. The chain recombines TRBV27 with TRBJ2-2; 7 positions agree with TRBD1. The CDR3 loop spans 14 amino acids. The V gene's germline CDR1 is MNHEY and CDR2 SMNVEV (reference sequence). Here the CDR3 reads CASLTGALTGELLF. CDR3 in DNA: TGTGCCAGCCTAACAGGGGCTCTCACCGGGGAGCTGCTTTTT.

This clonotype was detected a few times. J is TRBJ2-7 and V is TRBV18; 8 bases map to TRBD1. V shed 3 bases, J shed 1 base, and the junction held 17 bases outside the gene matches. Germline loops: CDR1 KGHSH, CDR2 LQKENI. The CDR3 consists of 19 residues. The CDR3 sequence: CASSPFLTRRDRTSYEQYF. The CDR3 coding sequence is TGTGCCAGCTCACCGTTCTTGACCCGGAGGGACAGGACGTCCTACGAGCAGTACTTC.

There are many counts of this clonotype. The gene calls are TRBV15 and TRBJ2-1; no reliable D call. The CDR3 runs 17 residues. Germline V gene data show CDR1 as LNHNV and CDR2 as YYDKDF (reference sequence). V was trimmed by 0 bases and J by 3 bases, leaving 15 bases between them. The CDR3 DNA reads TGTGCCACCAGCAGAGACTCCTGGGGATATAGCTACAATGAGCAGTTCTTC. It translates to CATSRDSWGYSYNEQFF.

This clonotype was counted only a few times. This chain uses TRBV18 with TRBJ2-1; no definite D call. TRBJ2-5 explains the end of the DNA better; the J call may be wrong. CDR1 is KGHSH and CDR2 is LQKENI in the germline V gene. The CDR3 is made up of 14 amino acids. CDR3 sequence reads: CASSPPSTFGTQYF. The CDR3 DNA follows: TGTGCCAGCTCACCACCATCCACATTCGGGACCCAGTACTTC.